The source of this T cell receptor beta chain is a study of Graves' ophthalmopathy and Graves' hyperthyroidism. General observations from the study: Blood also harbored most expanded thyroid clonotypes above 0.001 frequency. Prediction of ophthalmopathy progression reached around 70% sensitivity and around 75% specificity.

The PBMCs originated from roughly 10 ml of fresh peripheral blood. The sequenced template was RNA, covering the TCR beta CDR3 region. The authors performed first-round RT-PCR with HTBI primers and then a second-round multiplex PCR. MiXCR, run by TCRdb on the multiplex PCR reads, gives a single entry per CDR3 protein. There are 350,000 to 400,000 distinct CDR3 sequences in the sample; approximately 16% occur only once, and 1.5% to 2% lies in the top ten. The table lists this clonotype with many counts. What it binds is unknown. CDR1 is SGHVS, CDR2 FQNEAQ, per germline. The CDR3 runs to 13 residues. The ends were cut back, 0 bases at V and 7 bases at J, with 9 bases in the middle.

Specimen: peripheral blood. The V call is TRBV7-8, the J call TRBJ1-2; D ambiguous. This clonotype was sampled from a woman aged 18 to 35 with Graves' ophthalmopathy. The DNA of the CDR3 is TGTGCCAGCAGCTTAGCCGAAACGGGTGGCTACACCTTC. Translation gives CASSLAETGGYTF.